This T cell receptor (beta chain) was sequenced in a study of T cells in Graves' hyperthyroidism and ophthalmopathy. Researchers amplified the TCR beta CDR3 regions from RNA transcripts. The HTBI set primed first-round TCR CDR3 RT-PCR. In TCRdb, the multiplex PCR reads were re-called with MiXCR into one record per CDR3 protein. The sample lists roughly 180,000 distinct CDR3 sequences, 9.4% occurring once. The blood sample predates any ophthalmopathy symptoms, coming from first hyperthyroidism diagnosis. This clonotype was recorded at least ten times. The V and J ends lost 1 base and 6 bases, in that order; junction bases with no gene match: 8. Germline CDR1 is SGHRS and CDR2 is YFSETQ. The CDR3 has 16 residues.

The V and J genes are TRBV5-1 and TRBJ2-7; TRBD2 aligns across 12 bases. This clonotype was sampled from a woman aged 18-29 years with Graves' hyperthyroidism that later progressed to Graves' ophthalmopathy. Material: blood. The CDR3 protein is CASSLRLAGGRGEQYF. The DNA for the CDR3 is TGCGCCAGCAGCTTGAGGCTAGCGGGAGGGCGGGGCGAGCAGTACTTC.